Below are 18 T cell receptor beta chains sequenced from a single sample in a study of blood T cell repertoires in COVID-19 (dated by TCRdb to about 2020). The method was the immunoSEQ multiplex PCR assay. TCRdb limited this immuneACCESS table to in-frame rearrangements with V and J called. A share of clones is missing; checked studies link under half to unresolved V genes, and the rest is unexplained. In all, the sample holds 200,000 to 250,000 clones, and around 90% of those were seen once. The ten largest account for about 14% of the sample. Sequencing used PBMCs or T cells enriched from blood (not recorded which). These receptors were obtained from a woman aged 45 to 65 with acute COVID-19.

This clone was observed a handful of times. The V and J genes are TRBV5-1 and TRBJ2-3; the D gene is possibly TRBD1 (5 bases). V was trimmed by 0 bases and J by 4 bases, leaving 12 bases between them. Germline CDR1 and CDR2: SGHRS and YFSETQ. CDR3 size: 15 residues. The CDR3 sequence is CASSLGTTDADTQYF. DNA for the CDR3: TGCGCCAGCAGCTTGGGGACAACCGATGCAGATACGCAGTATTTT.

A remark on this clone: The same CDR3 is also encoded by other DNA sequences in this sample. This rearrangement joins TRBV5-1 to TRBJ2-1; D is possibly TRBD1 (5 bases). Germline CDR1 SGHRS, CDR2 YFSETQ. This CDR3 comprises 14 residues. The V gene lost 6 bases and the J gene lost 1 base, with 11 bases spanning the gap. The CDR3, as DNA: TGCGCCAGCACTTTAGCAGGGTCCTACAATGAGCAGTTCTTC. Its translation is CASTLAGSYNEQFF.

Regarding this clone: Other nucleotide sequences from this sample produce the same CDR3. The rearrangement joins TRBV5-1 to TRBJ2-7, with 9 bases lining up with TRBD2. V dropped 2 bases and J dropped 0; count of bases not matched to a gene: 0. The germline gives CDR1 SGHRS, CDR2 YFSETQ. The CDR3 sequence is 14 residues long. In DNA form, the CDR3 reads TGCGCCAGCAGCTTTAGCGGGAGCTCCTACGAGCAGTACTTC. Its translation is CASSFSGSSYEQYF. The entire variable domain, with the rest obtained from reference TRBV5-1 and TRBJ2-7, is as follows: KAGVTQTPRYLIKTRGQQVTLSCSPISGHRSVSWYQQTPGQGLQFLFEYFSETQRNKGNFPGRFSGRQFSNSRSEMNVSTLELGDSALYLCASSFSGSSYEQYFGPGTRLTVT.

V and J are TRBV5-1 and TRBJ1-1, with 10 positions matching TRBD1. CDR1 SGHRS and CDR2 YFSETQ come from the germline V gene. There are 13 residues in the CDR3. Losses at the gene ends were 3 bases for V and 11 bases for J; bases not matched to a gene: 7. CDR3 sequence reads: CASSSGTGESAFF. In nucleotides, the CDR3 is TGCGCCAGCAGCTCCGGGACAGGGGAGTCGGCTTTCTTT.

This chain links TRBV3-1 (or the pseudogene TRBV3-2) with TRBJ1-2; the D is unclear. With 0 bases removed from V and 3 bases from J, the gap between germline ends came to 20 bases. Per germline, CDR1 LGHDT and CDR2 YNNKEL (reference sequence). The CDR3 is 18 amino acids. The CDR3 bases are TGTGCCAGCAGCCAAGACAGCGACGTCGATTTTTTGGACTATGGCTACACCTTC. Translation gives CASSQDSDVDFLDYGYTF.

The chain has TRBV3-1 (or the pseudogene TRBV3-2) and TRBJ2-6, with 9 bases identical to TRBD1. CDR3 length equals 18 residues. Germline V gene lookup returns CDR1 LGHDT and CDR2 YNNKEL (reference sequence). The junction had 8 bases not matched to a gene; V was cut back by 4 bases and J by 1 base. Written as DNA, the CDR3 is TGTGCCAGCAGCCCCGGGACAGGGCCAATATCTGGGGCCAACGTCCTGACTTTC. Protein product: CASSPGTGPISGANVLTF.

This chain joins TRBV15 and TRBJ1-4; D possibly corresponds to TRBD1 (6 bases). V was pared by 1 base and J by 10 bases, with 19 bases between. The CDR3 is 16 residues long. Per the germline V gene, CDR1 is LNHNV and CDR2 is YYDKDF (reference sequence). The CDR3 DNA reads TGTGCCACCAGCAGAGGAGTGGACAGAGGATCAGGAAAACTGTTTTTT. Translated, it gives CATSRGVDRGSGKLFF.

Comment on this clone: Other DNA sequences of this sample code for an identical CDR3. Here the CDR3 DNA reads TGTGCCAGCAGCCTGAGCGGGAGCTCCTACAATGAGCAGTTCTTC. It specifies CASSLSGSSYNEQFF. The rearrangement joins TRBV7-2 to TRBJ2-1; 8 bases map to TRBD2. From germline, CDR1 is SGHTA and CDR2 FQGNSA. The CDR3 has 15 residues. Trimming removed 5 bases from V and 0 bases from J; junction bases left unmatched: 3. The full variable domain, its missing parts supplied by reference TRBV7-2 and TRBJ2-1, is GAGVSQSPSNKVTEKGKDVELRCDPISGHTALYWYRQSLGQGLEFLIYFQGNSAPDKSGLPSDRFSAERTGGSVSTLTIQRTQQEDSAVYLCASSLSGSSYNEQFFGPGTRLTVL.

This rearrangement joins TRBV19 to TRBJ2-7, with a tentative D call TRBD1 (5 bases). This CDR3 contains 15 residues. Germline-derived CDR1 and CDR2 are LNHDA and SQIVND (reference sequence). Trimming removed 3 bases at V and 7 bases at J, with 19 bases between. This chain's CDR3 is CASSMAWSGAREQYF. In DNA form, the CDR3 reads TGTGCCAGTAGTATGGCATGGAGTGGGGCGCGGGAGCAGTACTTC.

The V gene is TRBV28, the J gene TRBJ2-7; D may be TRBD2 (5 bases). The V end lost 2 bases, the J end lost 0 bases, and 20 bases lay between the germline ends. The V gene's germline CDR1 is MDHEN and CDR2 SYDVKM. This CDR3 is 18 amino acids long. The CDR3 nucleotides read TGTGCCAGCAGTTTAAGATCGCGGGCCATGGGCCCCTCCTACGAGCAGTACTTC. Encoded protein: CASSLRSRAMGPSYEQYF.

The CDR3, as DNA: TGTGCCAGCAGTTCGGACAGGAACCTTGAAGCTTTCTTT. Residues: CASSSDRNLEAFF. The chain links TRBV6-2 or TRBV6-3 to TRBJ1-1, with TRBD1 matching 7 bases. The CDR3 has 13 amino acids. With 4 bases clipped from V and 7 bases from J, the junction kept 6 bases outside the gene matches. The germline gives CDR1 MNHEY, CDR2 SVGEGT.

J is TRBJ2-3 and V is TRBV24-1; D remains ambiguous. The CDR3 runs 13 residues. Germline lookup yields CDR1 KGHDR and CDR2 SFDVKD. V dropped 4 bases and J dropped 2 bases, with 6 bases sitting between them. The CDR3: CATSDSHTDTQYF. The DNA of the CDR3 is TGTGCCACCAGTGACAGTCACACAGATACGCAGTATTTT.

This chain links TRBV28 with TRBJ2-2; D possibly corresponds to TRBD2 (7 bases). CDR3 size: 16 residues. The germline V gene has CDR1 MDHEN and CDR2 SYDVKM. Trimming cost V 6 bases and J 2 bases, with 16 bases left between them. The CDR3 DNA reads TGTGCCAGCAGACCGCGGGGGCCGACAAACACCGGGGAGCTGTTTTTT. It translates to CASRPRGPTNTGELFF. The entire variable domain, with the rest obtained from reference TRBV28 and TRBJ2-2, is as follows: DVKVTQSSRYLVKRTGEKVFLECVQDMDHENMFWYRQDPGLGLRLIYFSYDVKMKEKGDIPEGYSVSREKKERFSLILESASTNQTSMYLCASRPRGPTNTGELFFGEGSRLTVL.

This chain joins TRBV30 and TRBJ1-1; D not resolved. The CDR3 is made up of 14 amino acids. Germline loops: CDR1 GTSNPN, CDR2 SVGIG (reference sequence). The V gene lost 1 base and the J gene lost 3 bases, with 12 bases spanning the gap. CDR3 protein: CAWSGVGLYTEAFF. Written as DNA, the CDR3 is TGTGCCTGGAGTGGAGTCGGACTGTACACTGAAGCTTTCTTT.

V gene TRBV6-6 combines with J gene TRBJ1-3, with D maybe TRBD1 (5 bases). The CDR3 length is 18 residues. The V and J ends lost 5 bases and 2 bases respectively, with 22 bases between them. Germline values: CDR1 MNHNY, CDR2 SVGAGI (reference sequence). This CDR3 is CASSRLPHRQTAGNTIYF. In nucleotides, the CDR3 is TGTGCCAGCAGTCGACTACCCCATCGACAGACCGCTGGAAACACCATATATTTT.

The gene calls are TRBV6-5 and TRBJ2-1, with 8 bases that match TRBD2. The length of the CDR3 is 15 residues. Germline CDR1 is MNHEY and CDR2 is SVGAGI. The V and J ends lost 9 bases and 3 bases, in that order; junction bases with no gene match: 10. The CDR3 coding sequence is TGTGCCAGGCCCTCCGGGGGGGGCGGCTACAATGAGCAGTTCTTC. Translation: CARPSGGGGYNEQFF.

The chain has TRBV18 and TRBJ1-4; 9 positions match TRBD1. Germline CDR1 and CDR2: KGHSH and LQKENI. This CDR3 spans 14 amino acids. V shed 2 bases, J shed 8 bases, and the junction held 3 bases outside the gene matches. As DNA, the CDR3 is TGTGCCAGCTCACCAACAGGGGGCGGCGAAAAACTGTTTTTT. It specifies CASSPTGGGEKLFF.

In its sample, this clone was seen once. V is TRBV5-5 and J is TRBJ1-5, with 8 bases identical to TRBD1. Per germline, CDR1 SGHKS and CDR2 YYEKEE (reference sequence). This CDR3 has 13 amino acids. V shed 0 bases, J shed 8 bases, and the junction held 1 base outside the gene matches. Here the CDR3 DNA reads TGTGCCAGCAGCTTGGACAGGGGGAAGCCCCAGCATTTT. Its protein product is CASSLDRGKPQHF.